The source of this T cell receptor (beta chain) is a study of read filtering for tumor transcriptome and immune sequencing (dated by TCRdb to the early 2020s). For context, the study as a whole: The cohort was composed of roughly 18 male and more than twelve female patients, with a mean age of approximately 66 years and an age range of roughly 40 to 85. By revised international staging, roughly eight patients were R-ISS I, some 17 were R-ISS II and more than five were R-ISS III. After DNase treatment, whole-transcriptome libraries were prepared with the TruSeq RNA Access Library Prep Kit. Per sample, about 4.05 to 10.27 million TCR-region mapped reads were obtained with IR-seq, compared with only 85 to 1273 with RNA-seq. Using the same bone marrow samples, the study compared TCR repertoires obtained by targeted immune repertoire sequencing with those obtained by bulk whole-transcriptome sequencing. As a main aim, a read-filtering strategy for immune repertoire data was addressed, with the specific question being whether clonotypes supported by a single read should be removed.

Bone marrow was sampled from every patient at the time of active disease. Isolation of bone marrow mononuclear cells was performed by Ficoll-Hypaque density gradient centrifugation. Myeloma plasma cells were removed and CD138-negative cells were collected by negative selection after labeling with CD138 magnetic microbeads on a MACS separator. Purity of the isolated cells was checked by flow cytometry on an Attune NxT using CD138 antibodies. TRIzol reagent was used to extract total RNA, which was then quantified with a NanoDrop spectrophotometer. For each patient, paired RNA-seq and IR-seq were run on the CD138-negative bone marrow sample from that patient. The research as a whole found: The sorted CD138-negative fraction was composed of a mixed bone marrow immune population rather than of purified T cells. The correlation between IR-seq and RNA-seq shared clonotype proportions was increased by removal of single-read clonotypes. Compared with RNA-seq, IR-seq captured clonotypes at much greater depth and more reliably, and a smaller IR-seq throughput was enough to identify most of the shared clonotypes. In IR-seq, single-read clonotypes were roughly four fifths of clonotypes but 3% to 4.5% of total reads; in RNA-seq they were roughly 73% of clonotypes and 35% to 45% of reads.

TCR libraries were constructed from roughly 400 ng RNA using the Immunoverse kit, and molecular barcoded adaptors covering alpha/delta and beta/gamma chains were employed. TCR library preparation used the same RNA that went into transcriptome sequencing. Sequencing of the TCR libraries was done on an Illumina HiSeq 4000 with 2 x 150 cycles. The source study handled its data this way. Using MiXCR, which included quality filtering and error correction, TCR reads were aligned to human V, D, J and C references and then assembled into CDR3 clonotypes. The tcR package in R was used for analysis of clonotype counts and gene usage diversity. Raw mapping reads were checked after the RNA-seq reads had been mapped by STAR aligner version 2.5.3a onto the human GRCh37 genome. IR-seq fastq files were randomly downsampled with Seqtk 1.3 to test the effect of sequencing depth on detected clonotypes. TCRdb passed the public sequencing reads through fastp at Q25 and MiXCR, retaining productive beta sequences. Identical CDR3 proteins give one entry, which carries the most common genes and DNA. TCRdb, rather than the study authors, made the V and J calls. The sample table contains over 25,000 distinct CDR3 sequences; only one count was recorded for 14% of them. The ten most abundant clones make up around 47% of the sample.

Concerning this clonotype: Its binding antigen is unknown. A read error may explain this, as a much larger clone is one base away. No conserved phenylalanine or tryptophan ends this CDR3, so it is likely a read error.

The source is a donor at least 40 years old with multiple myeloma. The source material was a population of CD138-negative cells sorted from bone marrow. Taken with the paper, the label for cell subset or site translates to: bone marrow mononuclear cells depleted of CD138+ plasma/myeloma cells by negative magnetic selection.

The DNA sequence reads TGTGCCACCAGTGATTTGCAAATAGCGGGAGCGAACACCGGGGAGCTGTTTCTT. Translated, this is CATSDLQIAGANTGELFL. The chain is assembled from TRBV24-1 and TRBJ2-2, with 9 bases in between that match TRBD2. The CDR3 has 18 residues if both end residues are counted. Kept here is only the CDR3 DNA, which spans 54 bases and is read in frame from base 1. Looking up the germline V gene yields CDR1 KGHDR and CDR2 SFDVKD. V has 0 bases trimmed and J has 0 bases trimmed; junction bases matching no gene number 4.